This section outlines one T cell receptor beta chain sequence together with its context. No antigen is known for it. These data originate in a study of cytomegalovirus exposure and HLA in healthy donors. Study findings and constraints: Generally TCR sequences proved uncommon, though certain public TCRs appeared in numerous donors. The likely origin of a cluster of highly shared sequence variants was a sequencing artifact. It was shown in a later analysis that HLA-associated TCR beta chains were more clonally expanded than other, equally common chains. More than 15,000 TCR beta sequences were associated with HLA alleles at 0.05 false discovery rate in a later analysis.

Vbeta (60) and Jbeta (13) primers were used in the PCR. Some clones are missing from TCRdb's copy, which holds only in-frame ones; the method was immunoSEQ multiplex PCR. Seen here are about 110,000 clones, 75% observed once, and the top ten hold about 2.5%. The germline gives CDR1 MNHNY, CDR2 SVGAGI (reference sequence). CDR3 length: 15 residues. V lost 5 bases to trimming and J lost 10 bases; unmatched junction nucleotides: 11. Sample: PBMCs. This receptor was identified in a middle-aged man in good health and CMV-seronegative. The rearrangement uses TRBV6-6 and TRBJ1-6, with 7 bases identical to TRBD1. CDR3 sequence reads: CASSGTEGSGSPLHF. CDR3 nucleotides: TGTGCCAGCAGTGGGACAGAAGGCTCAGGCTCACCCCTCCACTTT.